This TCR beta chain derives from a study of T-cell memory formation after mild COVID-19 (dated by TCRdb to about 2021). Turning to the overall study: TCR sequence clusters from the two donors were found to be largely donor specific. T-cell clones expanding and contracting after mild COVID-19 in a couple of donors were tracked by longitudinal TCRalpha and TCRbeta repertoire sequencing. Two young, previously healthy adult volunteers made up the cohort, one male and one female.

Sequencing relied on an Illumina NovaSeq 6000. Using 5'RACE with constant-segment primers, TCRalpha and TCRbeta cDNA libraries were constructed, with sample barcodes and unique molecular identifiers added in the process. RNA was extracted from every sample with Trizol reagent. Library amplification was performed in two PCR steps, and a second sample barcode and Illumina TruSeq adapters were introduced in the second step. Sequencing of libraries was performed on an Illumina NovaSeq with 2 x 150 bp paired-end reads. In the authors' own workflow: The reads were demultiplexed and collapsed into UMI-guided consensus sequences using migec v1.2.7. Using mixcr v2.1.11, UMI consensuses were aligned to TRA and TRB V and J templates and then assembled into clonotypes. A clonotype was counted as expanded or contracted only when both edgeR and NoisET called the clonotype significant, with the noise models trained on biological replicates. For edgeR calls, the thresholds were a false discovery rate-adjusted p below 0.01 and a log2 fold-change of 1. As an exploratory analysis of dynamics, max-normalized trajectories of the 1000 most abundant clonotypes were examined by PCA with hierarchical clustering. The CD4 or CD8 phenotype of responding clones was assigned using the separately sequenced CD4+ and CD8+ repertoires. TCRdb reanalyzed the raw reads on its own, using fastp at Q25 for trimming and MiXCR for clone calling, and kept in-frame beta chains. Rows with a matching CDR3 protein are joined into one entry that keeps the most common DNA and genes. The V and J calls were determined by TCRdb, not by the authors. Counted in this sample were about 180,000 distinct CDR3 sequences; approximately 17% of them appeared once. The top ten clonotypes cover roughly 3.9% of the sample.

The table lists this clonotype with a few counts. Its binding antigen is unknown. Within one base of it there is no much larger clone, and no base qualities were kept. Broader findings and caveats from the paper: Balanced CD4/CD8 phenotypes were observed for clones contracting from day 15 to 85, whereas a bias towards CD4+ was observed for a second wave of clones expanding from day 15 to 37. SARS-CoV-2 specificity was not confirmed for the second-wave clones peaking on day 37. Contracting CD4+ clones were found mainly in CM and EM memory subsets, while CD8+ clones were enriched in EMRA. Only a couple of mild cases were covered in the study, and larger cohorts including severe cases with pre-infection samples were considered necessary. The detection of some responding clones in pre-infection memory suggests that pre-existing cross-reactive memory T cells joined the SARS-CoV-2 response.

For this chain, trimming is 2 bases at the V end and 5 bases at the J end, and the number of junction bases without a gene match is 2. From a lookup of the germline V gene (reference sequence), CDR1 and CDR2 are DFQATT and SNEGSKA. From the cysteine through the phenylalanine, the CDR3 covers 13 amino acids. The kept DNA is CDR3 alone, 39 bases in frame from the first base. Ficoll-Paque density gradient centrifugation was used to isolate PBMCs. The sequencing sample was made of PBMCs or a T cell subset sorted from them (not recorded which). The source of this sequence is a young man who had mild COVID-19 (a few samples of this study predate the infection). The sample titles of this study are shuffled in the database, so cell type and time point are left out; the donor was told from shared clones. The chain is made from TRBV20-1 and TRBJ2-2; TRBD2 lines up with 7 middle nucleotides. The CDR3 has the sequence CSARKGGTGELFF. The nucleotides read TGCAGTGCTAGAAAGGGAGGGACCGGGGAGCTGTTTTTT.